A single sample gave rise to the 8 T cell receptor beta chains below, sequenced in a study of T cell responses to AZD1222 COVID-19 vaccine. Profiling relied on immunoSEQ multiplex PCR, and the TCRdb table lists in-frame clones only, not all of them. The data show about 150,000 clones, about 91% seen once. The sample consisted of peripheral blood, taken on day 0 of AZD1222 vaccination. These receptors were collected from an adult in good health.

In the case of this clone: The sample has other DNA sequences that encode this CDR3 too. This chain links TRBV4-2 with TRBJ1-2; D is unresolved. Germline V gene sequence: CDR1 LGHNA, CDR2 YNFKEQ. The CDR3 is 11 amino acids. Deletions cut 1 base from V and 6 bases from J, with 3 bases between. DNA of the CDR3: TGTGCCAGCAGCCAAGGAGATGGCTACACCTTC. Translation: CASSQGDGYTF.

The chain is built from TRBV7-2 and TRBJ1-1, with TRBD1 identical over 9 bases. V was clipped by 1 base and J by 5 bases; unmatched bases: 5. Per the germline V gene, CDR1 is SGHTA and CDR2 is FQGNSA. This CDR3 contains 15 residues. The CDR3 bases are TGTGCCAGCAGCTTAGGAGGGACAGGGAGGACTGAAGCTTTCTTT. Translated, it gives CASSLGGTGRTEAFF.

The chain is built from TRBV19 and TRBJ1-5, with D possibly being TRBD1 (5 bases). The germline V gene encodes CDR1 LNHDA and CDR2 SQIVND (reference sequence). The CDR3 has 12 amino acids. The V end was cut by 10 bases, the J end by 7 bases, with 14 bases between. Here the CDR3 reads CATGTVRQPQHF. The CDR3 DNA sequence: TGTGCCACGGGGACCGTGAGACAGCCCCAGCATTTT.

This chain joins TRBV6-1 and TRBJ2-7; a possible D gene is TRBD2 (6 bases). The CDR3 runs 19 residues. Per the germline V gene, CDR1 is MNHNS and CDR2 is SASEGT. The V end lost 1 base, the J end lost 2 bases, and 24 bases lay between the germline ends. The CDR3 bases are TGTGCCAGCAGTGAAGGAAGGACTAATTGGCAGGCCCAAACCTACGAGCAGTACTTC. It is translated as CASSEGRTNWQAQTYEQYF.

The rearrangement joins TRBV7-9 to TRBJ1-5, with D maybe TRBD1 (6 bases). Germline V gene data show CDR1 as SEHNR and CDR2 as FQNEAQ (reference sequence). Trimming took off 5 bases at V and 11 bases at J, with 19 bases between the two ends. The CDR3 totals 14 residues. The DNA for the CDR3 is TGTGCCAGCAGCCCCGGGGGGGGCGACCTTTCCCAGCATTTT. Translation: CASSPGGGDLSQHF.

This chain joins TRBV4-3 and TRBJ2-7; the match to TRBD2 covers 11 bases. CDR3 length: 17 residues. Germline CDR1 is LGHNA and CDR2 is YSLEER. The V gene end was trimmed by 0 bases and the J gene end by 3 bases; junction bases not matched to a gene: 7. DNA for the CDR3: TGCGCCAGCAGCCAAGAGGTTCTAGCGGGAGGAGACTACGAGCAGTACTTC. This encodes CASSQEVLAGGDYEQYF.

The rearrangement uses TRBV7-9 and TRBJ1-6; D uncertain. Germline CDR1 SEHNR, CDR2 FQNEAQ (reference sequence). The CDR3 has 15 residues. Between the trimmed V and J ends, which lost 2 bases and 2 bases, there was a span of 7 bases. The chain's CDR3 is CASSLHSTYNSPLHF. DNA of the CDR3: TGTGCCAGCAGCTTACACAGCACCTATAATTCACCCCTCCACTTT.

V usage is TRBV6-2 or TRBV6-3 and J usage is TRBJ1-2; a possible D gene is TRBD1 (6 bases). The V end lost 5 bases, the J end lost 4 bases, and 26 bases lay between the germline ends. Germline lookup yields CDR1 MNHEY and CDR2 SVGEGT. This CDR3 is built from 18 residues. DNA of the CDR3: TGTGCCAGCAGTCACAACAGGGCCGTGAAGGGATCTATCTATGGCTACACCTTC. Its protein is CASSHNRAVKGSIYGYTF.